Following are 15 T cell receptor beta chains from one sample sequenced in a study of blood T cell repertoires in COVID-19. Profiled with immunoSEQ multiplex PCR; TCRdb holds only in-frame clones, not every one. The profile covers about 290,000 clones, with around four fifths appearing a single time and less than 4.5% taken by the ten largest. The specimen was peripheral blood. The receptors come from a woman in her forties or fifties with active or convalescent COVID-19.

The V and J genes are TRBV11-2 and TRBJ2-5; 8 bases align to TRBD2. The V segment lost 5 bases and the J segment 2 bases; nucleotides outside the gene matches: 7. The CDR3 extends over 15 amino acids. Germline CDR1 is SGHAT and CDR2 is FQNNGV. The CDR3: CASSPIAGRQETQYF. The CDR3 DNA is TGTGCCAGCAGCCCCATAGCGGGAAGGCAAGAGACCCAGTACTTC. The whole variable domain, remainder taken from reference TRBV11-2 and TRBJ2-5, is EAGVAQSPRYKIIEKRQSVAFWCNPISGHATLYWYQQILGQGPKLLIQFQNNGVVDDSQLPKDRFSAERLKGVDSTLKIQPAKLEDSAVYLCASSPIAGRQETQYFGPGTRLLVL.

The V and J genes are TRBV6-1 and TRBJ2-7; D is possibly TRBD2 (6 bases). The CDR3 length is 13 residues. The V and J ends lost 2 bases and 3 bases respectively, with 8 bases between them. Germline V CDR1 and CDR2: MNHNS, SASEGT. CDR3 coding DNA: TGTGCCAGCAGTGAATGGGAGGTCTACGAGCAGTACTTC. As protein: CASSEWEVYEQYF.

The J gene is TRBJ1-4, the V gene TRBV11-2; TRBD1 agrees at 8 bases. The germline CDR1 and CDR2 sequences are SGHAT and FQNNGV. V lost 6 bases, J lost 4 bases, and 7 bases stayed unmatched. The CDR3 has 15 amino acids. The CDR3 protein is CASRRTGGGNEKLFF. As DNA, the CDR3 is TGTGCCAGCAGACGTACAGGGGGGGGTAATGAAAAACTGTTTTTT.

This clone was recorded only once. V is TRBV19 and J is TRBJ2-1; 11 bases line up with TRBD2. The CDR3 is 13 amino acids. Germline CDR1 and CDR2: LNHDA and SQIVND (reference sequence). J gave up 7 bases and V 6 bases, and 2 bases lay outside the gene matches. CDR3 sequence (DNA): TGTGCCAGTAGGCTAGCGGGGGGAAATGAGCAGTTCTTC. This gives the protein CASRLAGGNEQFF.

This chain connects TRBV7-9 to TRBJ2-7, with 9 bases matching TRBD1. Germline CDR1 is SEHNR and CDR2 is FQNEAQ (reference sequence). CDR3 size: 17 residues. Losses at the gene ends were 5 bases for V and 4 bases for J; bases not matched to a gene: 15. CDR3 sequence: CASSRGVVRTGEYEQYF. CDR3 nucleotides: TGTGCCAGCAGCCGGGGAGTGGTCCGGACAGGGGAATACGAGCAGTACTTC.

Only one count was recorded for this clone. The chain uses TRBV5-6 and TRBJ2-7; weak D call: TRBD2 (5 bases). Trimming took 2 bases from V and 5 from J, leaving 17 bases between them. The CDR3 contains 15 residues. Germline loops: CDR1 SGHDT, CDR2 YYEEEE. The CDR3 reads CASSLSLGSTHEQYF. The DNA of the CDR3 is TGTGCCAGCAGCTTATCCCTAGGGAGTACCCACGAGCAGTACTTC.

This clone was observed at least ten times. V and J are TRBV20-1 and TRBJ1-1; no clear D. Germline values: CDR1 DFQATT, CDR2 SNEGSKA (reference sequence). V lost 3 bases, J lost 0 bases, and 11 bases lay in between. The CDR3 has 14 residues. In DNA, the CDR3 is TGCAGTGCTAGTCGTGGTTCAGTGAACACTGAAGCTTTCTTT. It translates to CSASRGSVNTEAFF.

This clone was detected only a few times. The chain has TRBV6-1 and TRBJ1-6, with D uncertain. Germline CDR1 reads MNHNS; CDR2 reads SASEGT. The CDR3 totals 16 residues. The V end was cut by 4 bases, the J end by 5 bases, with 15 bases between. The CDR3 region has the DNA TGTGCCAGCAGTGTAGGATCGGGCGGGGATAATTCACCCCTCCACTTT. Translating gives CASSVGSGGDNSPLHF.

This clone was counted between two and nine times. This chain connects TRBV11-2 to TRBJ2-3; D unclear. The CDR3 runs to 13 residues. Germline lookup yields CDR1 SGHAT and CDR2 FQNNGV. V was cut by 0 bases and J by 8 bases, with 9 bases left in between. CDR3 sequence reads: CASSLDLRGTQYF. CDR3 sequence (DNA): TGTGCCAGCAGCTTAGATCTACGCGGTACGCAGTATTTT.

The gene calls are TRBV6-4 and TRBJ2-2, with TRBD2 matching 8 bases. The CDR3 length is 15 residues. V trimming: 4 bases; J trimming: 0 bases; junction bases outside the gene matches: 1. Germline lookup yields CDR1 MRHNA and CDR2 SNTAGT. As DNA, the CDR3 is TGTGCCAGCAGTGTAGCGGGGCCGAACACCGGGGAGCTGTTTTTT. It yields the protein CASSVAGPNTGELFF.

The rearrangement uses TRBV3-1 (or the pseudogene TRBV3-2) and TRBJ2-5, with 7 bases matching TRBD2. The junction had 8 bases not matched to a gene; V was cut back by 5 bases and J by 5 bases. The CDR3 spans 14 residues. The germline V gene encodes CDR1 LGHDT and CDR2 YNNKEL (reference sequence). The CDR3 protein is CASSVRLASETQYF. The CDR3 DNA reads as TGTGCCAGCAGCGTTCGACTAGCATCTGAGACCCAGTACTTC.

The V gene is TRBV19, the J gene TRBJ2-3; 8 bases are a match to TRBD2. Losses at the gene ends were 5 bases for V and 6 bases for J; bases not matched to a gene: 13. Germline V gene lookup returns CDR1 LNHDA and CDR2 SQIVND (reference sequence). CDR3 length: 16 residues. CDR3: CASSPGRTGGRDTQYF. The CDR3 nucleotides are TGTGCCAGTAGTCCAGGACGTACGGGAGGGCGGGATACGCAGTATTTT.

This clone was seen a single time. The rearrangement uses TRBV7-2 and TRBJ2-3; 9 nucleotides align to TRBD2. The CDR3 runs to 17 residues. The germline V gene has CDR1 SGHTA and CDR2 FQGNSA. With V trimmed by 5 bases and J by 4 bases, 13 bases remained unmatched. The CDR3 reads CASSRMRASGIADTQYF. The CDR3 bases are TGTGCCAGCAGCAGAATGAGGGCTAGCGGGATTGCAGATACGCAGTATTTT. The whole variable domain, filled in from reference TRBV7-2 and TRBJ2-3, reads GAGVSQSPSNKVTEKGKDVELRCDPISGHTALYWYRQSLGQGLEFLIYFQGNSAPDKSGLPSDRFSAERTGGSVSTLTIQRTQQEDSAVYLCASSRMRASGIADTQYFGPGTRLTVL.

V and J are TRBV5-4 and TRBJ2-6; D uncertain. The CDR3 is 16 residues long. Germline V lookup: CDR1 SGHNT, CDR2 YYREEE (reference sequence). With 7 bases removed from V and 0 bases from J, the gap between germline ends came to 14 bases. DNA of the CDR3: TGTGCCAGCTCCCGCGATGGAGTCTCTGGGGCCAACGTCCTGACTTTC. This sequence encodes CASSRDGVSGANVLTF.

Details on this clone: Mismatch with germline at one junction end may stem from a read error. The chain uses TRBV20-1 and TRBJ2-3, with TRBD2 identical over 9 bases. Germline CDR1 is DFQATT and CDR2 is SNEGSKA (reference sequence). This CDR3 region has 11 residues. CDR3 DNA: TGCAGTGCTATGAGTCGCGGGAGGGCCTCGTTT. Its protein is CSAMSRGRASF.